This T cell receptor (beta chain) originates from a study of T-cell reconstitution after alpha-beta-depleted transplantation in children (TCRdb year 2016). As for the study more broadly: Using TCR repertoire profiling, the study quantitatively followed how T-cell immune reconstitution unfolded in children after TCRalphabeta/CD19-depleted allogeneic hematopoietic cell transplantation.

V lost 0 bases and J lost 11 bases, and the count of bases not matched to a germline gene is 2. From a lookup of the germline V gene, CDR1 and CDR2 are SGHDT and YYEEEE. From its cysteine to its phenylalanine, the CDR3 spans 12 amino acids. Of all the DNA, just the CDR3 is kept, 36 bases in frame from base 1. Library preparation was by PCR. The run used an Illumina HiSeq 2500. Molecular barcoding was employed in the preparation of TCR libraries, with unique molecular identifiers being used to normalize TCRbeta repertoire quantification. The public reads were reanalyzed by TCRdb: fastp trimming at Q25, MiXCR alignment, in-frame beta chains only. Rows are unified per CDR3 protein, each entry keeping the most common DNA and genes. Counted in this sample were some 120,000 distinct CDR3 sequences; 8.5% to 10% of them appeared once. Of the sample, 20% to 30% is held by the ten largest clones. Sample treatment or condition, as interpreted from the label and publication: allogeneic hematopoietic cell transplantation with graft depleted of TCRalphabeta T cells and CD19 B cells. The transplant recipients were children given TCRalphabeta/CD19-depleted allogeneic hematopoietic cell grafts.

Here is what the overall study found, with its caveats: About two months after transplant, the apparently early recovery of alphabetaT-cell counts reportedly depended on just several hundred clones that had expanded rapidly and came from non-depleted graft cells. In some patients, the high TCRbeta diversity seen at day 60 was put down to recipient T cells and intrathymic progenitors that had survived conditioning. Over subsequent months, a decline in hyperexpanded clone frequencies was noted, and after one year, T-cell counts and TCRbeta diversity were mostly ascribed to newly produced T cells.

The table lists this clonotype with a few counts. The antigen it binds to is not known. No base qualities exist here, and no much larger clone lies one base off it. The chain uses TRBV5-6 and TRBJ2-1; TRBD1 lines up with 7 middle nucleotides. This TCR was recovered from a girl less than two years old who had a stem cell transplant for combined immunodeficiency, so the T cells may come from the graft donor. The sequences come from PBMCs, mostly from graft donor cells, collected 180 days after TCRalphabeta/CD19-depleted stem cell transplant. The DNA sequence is TGTGCCAGCAGCTTGGACAGGGGTCAGCAGTTCTTC. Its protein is CASSLDRGQQFF. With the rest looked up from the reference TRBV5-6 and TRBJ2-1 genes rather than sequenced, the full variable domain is DAGVTQSPTHLIKTRGQQVTLRCSPKSGHDTVSWYQQALGQGPQFIFQYYEEEERQRGNFPDRFSGHQFPNYSSELNVNALLLGDSALYLCASSLDRGQQFFGPGTRLTVL.